Listed here are 13 T cell receptor beta chains from one sample, sequenced in a study of cytomegalovirus exposure and HLA in healthy donors. 60 Vbeta and 13 Jbeta primers were used in PCR. The table came from immunoSEQ multiplex PCR; TCRdb's copy has only in-frame clones and leaves some out. In the table there are approximately 81,000 clones, over 65% of which are singletons. The sample comprised PBMCs. The receptors stem from a middle-aged man in good health and CMV-seropositive.

This clone has just a few counts. The V gene is TRBV7-2, the J gene TRBJ1-4; D not resolved. Trimming took 2 bases from V and 8 from J, leaving 15 bases between them. Germline assignment: CDR1 SGHTA and CDR2 FQGNSA. The CDR3 length is 15 residues. Here the CDR3 DNA reads TGTGCCAGCAGCTTACAGCCGGGATACACCGAAAAACTGTTTTTT. Residues: CASSLQPGYTEKLFF. Using reference TRBV7-2 and TRBJ1-4 for the parts outside the CDR3, the full variable domain is GAGVSQSPSNKVTEKGKDVELRCDPISGHTALYWYRQSLGQGLEFLIYFQGNSAPDKSGLPSDRFSAERTGGSVSTLTIQRTQQEDSAVYLCASSLQPGYTEKLFFGSGTQLSVL.

The CDR3 nucleotides are TGTGCCAGCAGCTTAGATACGGGACAGACCTACGAGCAGTACTTC. It encodes CASSLDTGQTYEQYF. V is TRBV11-2 and J is TRBJ2-7; 7 bases are a match to TRBD1. The CDR3 is 15 residues long. Looked up from germline, CDR1 is SGHAT and CDR2 is FQNNGV. V was clipped by 0 bases and J by 2 bases; unmatched bases: 4.

The DNA of the CDR3 is TGTGCCAGCAGTAGTGTGGGGGGGAACACTGAAGCTTTCTTT. This codes for CASSSVGGNTEAFF. The J gene is TRBJ1-1, the V gene TRBV7-2, with D possibly TRBD1 on 5 matching bases. Germline CDR1 is SGHTA and CDR2 is FQGNSA. The CDR3 length is 14 residues. The V and J ends lost 6 bases and 1 base respectively, with 12 bases between them.

On this clone: The same CDR3 also results from other DNA sequences found in this sample. This chain links TRBV7-2 with TRBJ2-2; D remains unclear. The CDR3 extends over 13 amino acids. V lost 5 bases and J 5 bases, leaving 9 bases between the germline ends. The germline V gene encodes CDR1 SGHTA and CDR2 FQGNSA. The CDR3 region has the DNA TGTGCCAGCAGCCCCGACGGGACCGGGGAGCTGTTTTTT. Its protein product is CASSPDGTGELFF.

This chain uses TRBV4-1 with TRBJ1-6; the match to TRBD1 covers 8 bases. The CDR3 spans 15 residues. Germline assignment: CDR1 MGHRA and CDR2 YSYEKL. The junction had 3 bases not matched to a gene; V was cut back by 1 base and J by 7 bases. The CDR3 bases are TGCGCCAGCAGCCAAGGACAGGGGACCAATTCACCCCTCCACTTT. Protein: CASSQGQGTNSPLHF.

The V call is TRBV7-2, the J call TRBJ1-6; 7 nucleotides agree with TRBD1. The CDR3 consists of 17 residues. CDR1 is SGHTA and CDR2 is FQGNSA in the germline V gene. The junction had 12 bases not matched to a gene; V was cut back by 0 bases and J by 10 bases. CDR3 sequence (DNA): TGTGCCAGCAGCTTAGCGCAGGGGGGTAGAAATGGCTCACCCCTCCACTTT. This encodes CASSLAQGGRNGSPLHF. Full variable domain (missing parts from reference TRBV7-2 and TRBJ1-6): GAGVSQSPSNKVTEKGKDVELRCDPISGHTALYWYRQSLGQGLEFLIYFQGNSAPDKSGLPSDRFSAERTGGSVSTLTIQRTQQEDSAVYLCASSLAQGGRNGSPLHFGNGTRLTVT.

This chain links TRBV18 with TRBJ2-7, with D possibly matching TRBD1 (6 bases). The CDR3 has 14 amino acids. Germline loops: CDR1 KGHSH, CDR2 LQKENI. The V gene lost 5 bases and the J gene lost 2 bases, with 13 bases spanning the gap. The CDR3 spells CASSTGTQTYEQYF. The CDR3 region has the DNA TGTGCCAGCTCAACCGGGACACAGACCTACGAGCAGTACTTC. Together with reference TRBV18 and TRBJ2-7, the CDR3 gives the full variable domain: NAGVMQNPRHLVRRRGQEARLRCSPMKGHSHVYWYRQLPEEGLKFMVYLQKENIIDESGMPKERFSAEFPKEGPSILRIQQVVRGDSAAYFCASSTGTQTYEQYFGPGTRLTVT.

This clone occurred a few times. The chain employs TRBV30 and TRBJ2-3; 12 nucleotides line up with TRBD2. V lost 8 bases, J lost 3 bases, and 3 bases stayed unmatched. The CDR3 runs 13 residues. Germline lookup yields CDR1 GTSNPN and CDR2 SVGIG (reference sequence). In nucleotides, the CDR3 is TGTGCCCAGACTAGCGGGAGTACAGATACGCAGTATTTT. Translated: CAQTSGSTDTQYF. The whole variable domain, remainder taken from reference TRBV30 and TRBJ2-3, is SQTIHQWPATLVQPVGSPLSLECTVEGTSNPNLYWYRQAAGRGLQLLFYSVGIGQISSEVPQNLSASRPQDRQFILSSKKLLLSDSGFYLCAQTSGSTDTQYFGPGTRLTVL.

The chain links TRBV9 to TRBJ2-1, with TRBD2 matching 7 bases. The CDR3 sequence is 17 residues long. V lost 0 bases and J lost 0; bases outside the gene matches: 6. From germline, CDR1 is SGDLS and CDR2 YYNGEE. The CDR3 protein is CASSVGERGSSYNEQFF. CDR3 sequence (DNA): TGTGCCAGCAGCGTAGGGGAGCGCGGGAGCTCCTACAATGAGCAGTTCTTC.

This chain connects TRBV11-2 to TRBJ1-6; a possible D gene is TRBD1 (5 bases). Germline V gene lookup returns CDR1 SGHAT and CDR2 FQNNGV. V was pared by 0 bases and J by 10 bases, with 13 bases between. This CDR3 has 15 residues. This CDR3 reads CASSLEPGVRSPLHF. CDR3 sequence (DNA): TGTGCCAGCAGCTTAGAACCGGGGGTGAGGTCACCCCTCCACTTT.

This clone was observed a handful of times. The chain joins TRBV6-6 to TRBJ1-1, with D perhaps matching TRBD1 (5 bases). There are 15 residues in the CDR3. Germline V lookup: CDR1 MNHNY, CDR2 SVGAGI (reference sequence). V dropped 6 bases and J dropped 5 bases, with 19 bases sitting between them. CDR3 bases: TGTGCCAGCAGGTGGAGGTCGTCCGGGGGGACTGAAGCTTTCTTT. Its translation: CASRWRSSGGTEAFF.

This clone has just a few counts. The chain joins TRBV18 to TRBJ1-4; 11 bases are shared with TRBD1. Germline V lookup: CDR1 KGHSH, CDR2 LQKENI. CDR3 size: 15 residues. V gave up 2 bases and J gave up 8 bases; unmatched junction bases: 4. The CDR3: CASSPGQGAREKLFF. CDR3 DNA: TGTGCCAGCTCACCAGGACAGGGGGCCCGAGAAAAACTGTTTTTT.

V and J are TRBV18 and TRBJ2-7, with D perhaps matching TRBD1 (5 bases). V dropped 1 base and J dropped 5 bases, with 9 bases sitting between them. Looked up from germline, CDR1 is KGHSH and CDR2 is LQKENI. This CDR3 is 13 amino acids long. In DNA, the CDR3 is TGTGCCAGCTCACCACGACAGACCGACGAGCAGTACTTC. Residues: CASSPRQTDEQYF.